One sample yielded the 19 T cell receptor beta chains listed below, sequenced in a study of CD8 T cells in ankylosing spondylitis. One entry per CDR3 protein, called by TCRdb with MiXCR from the 5' RACE reads. Among about 140,000 distinct CDR3 sequences listed, roughly 11% were seen once. The source material was blood, either unsorted or a sorted T cell fraction (not recorded which). The receptors were sampled from a female donor with ankylosing spondylitis or in good health (not recorded which).

This clonotype showed up many times. The V call is TRBV11-2, the J call TRBJ1-2; D possibly corresponds to TRBD1 (6 bases). Germline CDR1 reads SGHAT; CDR2 reads FQNNGV. The CDR3 is 15 residues long. V shed 5 bases and J shed 6 bases, with 19 bases lying between them. For the CDR3, the DNA is TGTGCCAGCAGCCGTGGGGATTGGGGGCCTGATGGCTACACCTTC. Protein sequence: CASSRGDWGPDGYTF.

In its sample, this clonotype was seen many times. The chain couples TRBV20-1 to TRBJ1-6, with a possible D match to TRBD1 (5 bases). CDR1 DFQATT and CDR2 SNEGSKA come from the germline V gene (reference sequence). CDR3 size: 13 residues. V gave up 0 bases and J gave up 15 bases, with 15 bases separating them. CDR3 bases: TGCAGTGCTAGAGACGCACAGGCGACATTCCTCCACTTT. It yields the protein CSARDAQATFLHF.

In this sample, this clonotype turned up once. This chain connects TRBV27 to TRBJ1-6; TRBD1 aligns across 8 bases. With 0 bases clipped from V and 7 bases from J, the junction kept 8 bases outside the gene matches. CDR3 length: 17 amino acids. CDR1 MNHEY and CDR2 SMNVEV come from the germline V gene (reference sequence). As DNA, the CDR3 is TGTGCCAGCAGTTTATCTCCAGGGACAGGAAGAAATTCACCCCTCCACTTT. This codes for CASSLSPGTGRNSPLHF.

This clonotype was detected many times. The chain carries TRBV5-6 and TRBJ2-1; 10 nucleotides align to TRBD1. Per germline, CDR1 SGHDT and CDR2 YYEEEE. The CDR3 is 16 residues long. The ends lost 4 bases at V and 1 base at J; junction bases unmatched: 5. CDR3 loop: CASSPGTGASYNEQFF. The CDR3 region has the DNA TGTGCCAGCAGCCCGGGGACAGGGGCATCCTACAATGAGCAGTTCTTC.

This clonotype has at least ten counts. This chain links TRBV12-3 or TRBV12-4 with TRBJ1-3; no firm D call. This CDR3 spans 15 amino acids. The V and J ends lost 3 bases and 0 bases respectively, with 9 bases between them. CDR3 in amino acids: CASSFNFLSGNTIYF. In nucleotides, the CDR3 is TGTGCCAGCAGTTTTAACTTCCTCTCTGGAAACACCATATATTTT.

Many counts were recorded for this clonotype. The chain combines TRBV20-1 with TRBJ2-1; D call uncertain. The CDR3 is made up of 16 amino acids. The germline V gene has CDR1 DFQATT and CDR2 SNEGSKA (reference sequence). V lost 4 bases to trimming and J lost 3 bases, with 19 bases between them. The CDR3 DNA follows: TGCAGTGCTAAAAAACCTAGGACGAATAACTACAATGAGCAGTTCTTC. Translation: CSAKKPRTNNYNEQFF.

This clonotype was observed at least ten times. V and J are TRBV5-1 and TRBJ2-3; 13 nucleotides line up with TRBD2. This CDR3 region has 17 residues. Looked up from germline, CDR1 is SGHRS and CDR2 is YFSETQ. Trimming removed 4 bases from V and 2 bases from J; junction bases left unmatched: 7. This CDR3 reads CASSHGTSGTITDTQYF. The CDR3, as DNA: TGCGCCAGCAGCCACGGGACTAGCGGGACTATCACAGATACGCAGTATTTT.

The chain joins TRBV27 to TRBJ2-7, with D unclear. The CDR3 runs to 14 residues. Germline V gene sequence: CDR1 MNHEY, CDR2 SMNVEV (reference sequence). Trimming took off 4 bases at V and 3 bases at J, with 13 bases between the two ends. Here the CDR3 reads CASSSSARSYEQYF. CDR3 DNA: TGTGCCAGCAGTTCTTCAGCGAGGAGCTACGAGCAGTACTTC.

This clonotype was counted only a few times. A much larger clone sits a single nucleotide away, making a read error possible. The chain joins TRBV12-3 or TRBV12-4 to TRBJ1-2; 9 bases fit TRBD1. The CDR3 is 14 amino acids. DNA for the CDR3: TGTGCCAGCAGTCTTATCCCGGGACAGGGATTCTACCCCTTC. It specifies CASSLIPGQGFYPF.

This clonotype was observed at least ten times. The J gene is TRBJ2-1, the V gene TRBV20-1, with a possible D match to TRBD2 (5 bases). The germline V and J ends were trimmed by 0 bases and 3 bases, with 12 bases remaining between them. The CDR3 length is 15 residues. Germline lookup yields CDR1 DFQATT and CDR2 SNEGSKA (reference sequence). The DNA for the CDR3 is TGCAGTGCTAGAGATGGCCAGCGGAGCTACAATGAGCAGTTCTTC. Amino acids: CSARDGQRSYNEQFF.

The chain has TRBV28 and TRBJ2-4; D might be TRBD2 (5 bases). The V end lost 3 bases, the J end lost 2 bases, and 17 bases lay between the germline ends. The length of the CDR3 is 17 residues. In germline, CDR1 is MDHEN, CDR2 SYDVKM. Written as DNA, the CDR3 is TGTGCCAGCAGTTTGAACTCCCTCCTCGGGACCAAAAACATTCAGTACTTC. This sequence encodes CASSLNSLLGTKNIQYF.

This clonotype was seen only a few times. The chain has TRBV18 and TRBJ2-3; 10 bases map to TRBD1. CDR1 and CDR2 from the germline V gene are KGHSH and LQKENI. V lost 6 bases and J lost 4; bases outside the gene matches: 1. The CDR3 has 13 residues. The CDR3 nucleotides are TGTGCCAGCTCGGGGACAGGGGCAGATACGCAGTATTTT. Protein sequence: CASSGTGADTQYF.

This clonotype has ten or more counts. V gene TRBV20-1 combines with J gene TRBJ2-1, with D possibly called TRBD1 or TRBD2 (5 bases each). The CDR3 spans 13 residues. The V end lost 2 bases, the J end lost 7 bases, and 12 bases lay between the germline ends. CDR1 and CDR2 (germline): DFQATT, SNEGSKA (reference sequence). The CDR3 DNA is TGCAGTGCTAGACCCCTAGAGGGGAATGAGCAGTTCTTC. Translated, it gives CSARPLEGNEQFF.

This clonotype was counted at least ten times. CDR3 sequence (DNA): TGTGCCAGCAGTTCGACAGCTAACTATGGCTACACCTTC. Amino acids: CASSSTANYGYTF. The V and J genes are TRBV28 and TRBJ1-2, with D maybe TRBD1 (5 bases). The CDR3 is 13 residues long. Trimming left V 4 bases short and J 0 bases short, with 6 bases between. Per the germline V gene, CDR1 is MDHEN and CDR2 is SYDVKM.

This clonotype has a count of ten or more. The chain employs TRBV5-5 and TRBJ1-4, with 7 nucleotides matching TRBD1. The CDR3 contains 14 residues. The V segment lost 3 bases and the J segment 5 bases; nucleotides outside the gene matches: 4. CDR1 and CDR2 from the germline V gene are SGHKS and YYEKEE (reference sequence). The CDR3 loop reads CASSSGQLNEKLFF. The CDR3 DNA is TGTGCCAGCAGCTCGGGACAGTTAAATGAAAAACTGTTTTTT.

There are a few counts of this clonotype. A single base separates this from a much larger clone, so it may be a read error. J is TRBJ1-2 and V is TRBV5-1; TRBD1 matches 7 bases. The CDR3 loop spans 16 amino acids. Germline V gene lookup returns CDR1 SGHRS and CDR2 YFSETQ. CDR3: CASSDAPGTDLYGYPF. Written as DNA, the CDR3 is TGCGCCAGCAGCGACGCCCCCGGGACAGACCTCTATGGCTACCCCTTC.

At least ten counts were recorded for this clonotype. J is TRBJ2-5 and V is TRBV5-1, with D unclear. The CDR3 is made up of 15 amino acids. V gave up 0 bases and J gave up 3 bases, with 12 bases separating them. In germline, CDR1 is SGHRS, CDR2 YFSETQ. The CDR3 nucleotides are TGCGCCAGCAGCTTGGCCGATCGGCTAGAAGAGACCCAGTACTTC. Translation gives CASSLADRLEETQYF.

This clonotype was observed at least ten times. This chain connects TRBV12-3 or TRBV12-4 to TRBJ2-7; 8 bases line up with TRBD1. V dropped 5 bases and J dropped 6; count of bases not matched to a gene: 6. The CDR3 totals 13 residues. CDR3 loop: CASSLDRVTEQYF. DNA of the CDR3: TGTGCCAGCAGTCTGGACAGGGTTACCGAGCAGTACTTC.

There are many counts of this clonotype. The chain is built from TRBV21-1 and TRBJ2-2; the DNA was not used to check the table's D call, TRBD1. TRBV21-1 is tagged as a pseudogene. CDR3 size: 17 residues. The CDR3 here is CASSRPTGPENTGELFF. CDR3 nucleotide sequence: TGTGCCAGCAGCAGACCGACAGGGCCAGAAAACACCGGGGAGCTGTTTTTT.